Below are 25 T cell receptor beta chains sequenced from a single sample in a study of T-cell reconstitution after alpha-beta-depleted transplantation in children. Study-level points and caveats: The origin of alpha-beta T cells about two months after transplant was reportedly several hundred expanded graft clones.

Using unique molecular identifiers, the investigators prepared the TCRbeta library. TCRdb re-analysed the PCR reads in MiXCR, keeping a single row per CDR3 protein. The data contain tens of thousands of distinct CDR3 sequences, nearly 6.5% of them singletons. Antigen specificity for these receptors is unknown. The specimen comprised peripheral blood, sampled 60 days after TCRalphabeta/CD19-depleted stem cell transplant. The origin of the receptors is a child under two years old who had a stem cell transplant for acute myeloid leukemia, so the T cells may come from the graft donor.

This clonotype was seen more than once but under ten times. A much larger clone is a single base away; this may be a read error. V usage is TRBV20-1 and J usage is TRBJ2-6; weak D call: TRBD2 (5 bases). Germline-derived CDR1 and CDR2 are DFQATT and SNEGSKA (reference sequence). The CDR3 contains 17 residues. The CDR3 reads CCARDLREPSGANVLTF. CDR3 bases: TGCTGTGCTAGAGATCTGAGGGAACCCTCTGGGGCCAACGTCCTGACTTTC.

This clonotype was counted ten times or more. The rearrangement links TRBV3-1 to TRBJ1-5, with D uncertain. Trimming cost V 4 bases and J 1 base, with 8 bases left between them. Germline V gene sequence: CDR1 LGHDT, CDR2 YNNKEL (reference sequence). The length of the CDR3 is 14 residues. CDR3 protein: CASSPTTSNQPQHF. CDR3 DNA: TGTGCCAGCAGCCCGACAACCAGCAATCAGCCCCAGCATTTT.

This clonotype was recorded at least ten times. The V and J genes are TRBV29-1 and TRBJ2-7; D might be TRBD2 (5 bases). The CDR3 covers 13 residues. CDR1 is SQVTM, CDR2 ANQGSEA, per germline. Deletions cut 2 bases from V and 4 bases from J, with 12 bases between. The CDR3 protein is CSVESGPYYEQYF. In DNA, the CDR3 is TGCAGCGTTGAAAGCGGACCCTATTACGAGCAGTACTTC.

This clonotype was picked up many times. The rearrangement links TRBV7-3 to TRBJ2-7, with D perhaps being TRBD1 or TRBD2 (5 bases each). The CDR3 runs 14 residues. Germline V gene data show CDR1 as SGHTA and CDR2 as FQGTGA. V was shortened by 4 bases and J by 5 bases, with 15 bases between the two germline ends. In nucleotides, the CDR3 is TGTGCCAGCAGCTCAACAGGAGGCCTGGACGAGCAGTACTTC. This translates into CASSSTGGLDEQYF. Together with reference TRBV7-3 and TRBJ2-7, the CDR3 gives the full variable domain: GAGVSQTPSNKVTEKGKYVELRCDPISGHTALYWYRQSLGQGPEFLIYFQGTGAADDSGLPNDRFFAVRPEGSVSTLKIQRTERGDSAVYLCASSSTGGLDEQYFGPGTRLTVT.

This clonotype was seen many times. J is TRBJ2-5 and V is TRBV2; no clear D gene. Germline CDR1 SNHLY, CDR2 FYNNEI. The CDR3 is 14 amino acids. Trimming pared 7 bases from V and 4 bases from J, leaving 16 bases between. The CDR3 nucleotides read TGTGCCAGCACTCGATCTTCGGTTCGAGAGACCCAGTACTTC. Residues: CASTRSSVRETQYF. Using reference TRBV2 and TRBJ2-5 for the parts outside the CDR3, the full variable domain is EPEVTQTPSHQVTQMGQEVILRCVPISNHLYFYWYRQILGQKVEFLVSFYNNEISEKSEIFDDQFSVERPDGSNFTLKIRSTKLEDSAMYFCASTRSSVRETQYFGPGTRLLVL.

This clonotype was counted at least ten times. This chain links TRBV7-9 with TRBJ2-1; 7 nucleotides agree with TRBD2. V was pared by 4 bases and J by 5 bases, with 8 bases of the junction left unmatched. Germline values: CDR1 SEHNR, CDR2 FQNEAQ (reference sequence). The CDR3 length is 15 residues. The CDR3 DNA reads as TGTGCCAGCAGCTCCCCGGGACTACCTGACAATGAGCAGTTCTTC. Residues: CASSSPGLPDNEQFF.

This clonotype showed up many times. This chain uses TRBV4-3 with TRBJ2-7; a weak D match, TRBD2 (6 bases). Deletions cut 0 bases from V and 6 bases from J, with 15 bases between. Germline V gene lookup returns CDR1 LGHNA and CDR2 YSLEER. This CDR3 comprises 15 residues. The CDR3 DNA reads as TGCGCCAGCAGCCAAGATCCATGGACTACCCTCGAGCAGTACTTC. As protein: CASSQDPWTTLEQYF.

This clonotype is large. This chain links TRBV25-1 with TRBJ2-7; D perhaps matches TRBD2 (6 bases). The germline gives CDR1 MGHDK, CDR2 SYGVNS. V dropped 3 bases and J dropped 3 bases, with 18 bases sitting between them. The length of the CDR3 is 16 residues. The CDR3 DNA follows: TGTGCCAGCAGTGACCCTAGGGAGGAAGGGTTCTACGAGCAGTACTTC. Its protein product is CASSDPREEGFYEQYF.

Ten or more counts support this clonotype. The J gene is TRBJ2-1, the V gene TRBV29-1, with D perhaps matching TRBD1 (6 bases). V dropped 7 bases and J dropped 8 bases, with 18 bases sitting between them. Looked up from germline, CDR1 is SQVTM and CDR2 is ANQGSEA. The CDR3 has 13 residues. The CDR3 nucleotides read TGCAGCGCTTTAGACAGGCCTGGGGATGAGCAGTTCTTC. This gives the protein CSALDRPGDEQFF.

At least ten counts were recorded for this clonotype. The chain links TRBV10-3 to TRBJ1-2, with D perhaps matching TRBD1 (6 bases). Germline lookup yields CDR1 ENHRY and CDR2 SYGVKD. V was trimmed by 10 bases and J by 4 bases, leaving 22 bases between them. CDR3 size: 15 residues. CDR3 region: CASQRGEGDLYGYTF. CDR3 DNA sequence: TGTGCCAGCCAAAGGGGGGAAGGGGACCTCTATGGCTACACCTTC.

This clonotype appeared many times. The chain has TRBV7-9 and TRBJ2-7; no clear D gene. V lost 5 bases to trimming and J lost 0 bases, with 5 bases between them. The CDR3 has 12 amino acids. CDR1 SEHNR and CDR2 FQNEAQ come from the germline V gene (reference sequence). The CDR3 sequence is CASSRASYEQYF. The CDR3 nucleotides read TGTGCCAGCAGCCGGGCCTCCTACGAGCAGTACTTC.

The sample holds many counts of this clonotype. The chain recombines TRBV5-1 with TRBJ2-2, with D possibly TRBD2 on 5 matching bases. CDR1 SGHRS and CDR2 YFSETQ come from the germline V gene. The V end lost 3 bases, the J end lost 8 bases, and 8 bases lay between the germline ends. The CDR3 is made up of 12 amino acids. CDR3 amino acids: CASSSEGGELFF. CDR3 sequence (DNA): TGCGCCAGCAGCTCAGAGGGAGGGGAGCTGTTTTTT.

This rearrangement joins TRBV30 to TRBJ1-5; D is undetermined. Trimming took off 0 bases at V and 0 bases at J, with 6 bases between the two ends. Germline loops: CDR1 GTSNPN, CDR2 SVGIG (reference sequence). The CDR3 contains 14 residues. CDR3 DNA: TGTGCCTGGAGTGTAGATCATAGCAATCAGCCCCAGCATTTT. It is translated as CAWSVDHSNQPQHF.

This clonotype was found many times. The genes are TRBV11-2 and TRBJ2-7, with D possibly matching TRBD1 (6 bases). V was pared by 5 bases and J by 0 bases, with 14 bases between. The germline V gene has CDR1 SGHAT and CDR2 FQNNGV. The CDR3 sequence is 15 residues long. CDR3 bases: TGTGCCAGCAGCGTCTTTGGGGGCCTCTCCTACGAGCAGTACTTC. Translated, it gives CASSVFGGLSYEQYF.

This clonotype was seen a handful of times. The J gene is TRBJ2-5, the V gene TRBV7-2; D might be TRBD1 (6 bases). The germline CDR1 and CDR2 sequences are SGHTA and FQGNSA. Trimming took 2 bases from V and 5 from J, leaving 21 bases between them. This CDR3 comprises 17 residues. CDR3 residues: CASSLKGRGNGKETQYF. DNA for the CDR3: TGTGCCAGCAGCTTAAAAGGCAGGGGAAACGGAAAGGAGACCCAGTACTTC.

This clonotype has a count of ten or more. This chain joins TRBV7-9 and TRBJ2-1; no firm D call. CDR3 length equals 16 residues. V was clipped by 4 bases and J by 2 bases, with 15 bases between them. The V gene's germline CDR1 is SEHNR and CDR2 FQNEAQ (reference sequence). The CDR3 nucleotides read TGTGCCAGCAGCTCGAAGGGCGGAAAGGCCTACAATGAGCAGTTCTTC. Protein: CASSSKGGKAYNEQFF.

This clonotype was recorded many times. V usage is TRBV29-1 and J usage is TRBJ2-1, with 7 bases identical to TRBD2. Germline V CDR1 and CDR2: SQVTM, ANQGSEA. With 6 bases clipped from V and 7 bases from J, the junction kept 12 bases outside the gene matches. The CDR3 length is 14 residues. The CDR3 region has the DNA TGCAGCGTGGTAGCGGGCCTTGATGGAAATGAGCAGTTCTTC. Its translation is CSVVAGLDGNEQFF.

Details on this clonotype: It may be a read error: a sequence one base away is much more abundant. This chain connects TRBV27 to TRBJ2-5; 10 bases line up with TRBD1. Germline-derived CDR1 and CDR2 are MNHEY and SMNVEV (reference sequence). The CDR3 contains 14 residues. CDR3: CATSTGGAVETRYF. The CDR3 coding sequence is TGTGCCACTTCGACAGGGGGCGCGGTGGAGACCCGGTACTTC.

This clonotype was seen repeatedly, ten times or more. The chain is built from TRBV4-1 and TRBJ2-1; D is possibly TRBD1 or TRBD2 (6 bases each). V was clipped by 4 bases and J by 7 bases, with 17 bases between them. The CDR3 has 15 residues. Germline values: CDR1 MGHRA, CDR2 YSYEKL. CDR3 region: CASSRGGRNWNEQFF. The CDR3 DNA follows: TGCGCCAGCAGCCGAGGGGGGCGAAATTGGAATGAGCAGTTCTTC.

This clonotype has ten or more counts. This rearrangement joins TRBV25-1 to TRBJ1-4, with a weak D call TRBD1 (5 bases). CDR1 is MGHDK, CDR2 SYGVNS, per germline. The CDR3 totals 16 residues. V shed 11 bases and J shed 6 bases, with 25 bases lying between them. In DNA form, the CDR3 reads TGTGCCTTCCATACAGGTTACGGGCCTCAGTATGAAAAACTGTTTTTT. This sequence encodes CAFHTGYGPQYEKLFF.

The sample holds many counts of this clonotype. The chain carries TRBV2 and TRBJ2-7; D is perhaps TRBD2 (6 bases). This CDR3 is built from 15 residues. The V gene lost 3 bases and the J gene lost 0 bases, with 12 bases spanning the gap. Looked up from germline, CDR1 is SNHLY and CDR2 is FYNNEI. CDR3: CASSDGDFYSYEQYF. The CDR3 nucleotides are TGTGCCAGCAGTGACGGGGACTTCTACTCCTACGAGCAGTACTTC.

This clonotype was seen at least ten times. The CDR3 coding sequence is TGCGCCAGCAGCTTTCGTACCCGGGACAGGGGGCTTGACAATGAGCAGTTCTTC. Protein: CASSFRTRDRGLDNEQFF. The chain has TRBV5-1 and TRBJ2-1; 12 nucleotides match TRBD1. CDR3 length equals 18 residues. V dropped 2 bases and J dropped 5; count of bases not matched to a gene: 11. Germline V gene data show CDR1 as SGHRS and CDR2 as YFSETQ.

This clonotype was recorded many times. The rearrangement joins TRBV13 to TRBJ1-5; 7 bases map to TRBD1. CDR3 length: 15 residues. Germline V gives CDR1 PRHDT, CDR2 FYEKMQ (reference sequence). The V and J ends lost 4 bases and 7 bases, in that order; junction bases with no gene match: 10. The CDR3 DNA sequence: TGTGCCAGCAGCTCGAACAGGGGAGCCAAACAGCCCCAGCATTTT. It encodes CASSSNRGAKQPQHF.

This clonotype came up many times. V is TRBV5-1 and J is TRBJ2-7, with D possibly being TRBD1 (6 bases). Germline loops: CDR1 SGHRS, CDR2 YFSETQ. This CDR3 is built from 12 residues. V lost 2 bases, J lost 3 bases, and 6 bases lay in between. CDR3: CASSLQGYEQYF. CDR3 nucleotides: TGCGCCAGCAGCTTACAGGGCTACGAGCAGTACTTC.

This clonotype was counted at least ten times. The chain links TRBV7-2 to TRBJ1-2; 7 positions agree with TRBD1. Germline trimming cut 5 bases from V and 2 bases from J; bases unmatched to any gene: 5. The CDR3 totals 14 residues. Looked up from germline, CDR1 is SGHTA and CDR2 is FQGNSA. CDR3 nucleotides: TGTGCCAGCAGCCCTGACAGGGAGAACTATGGCTACACCTTC. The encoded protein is CASSPDRENYGYTF. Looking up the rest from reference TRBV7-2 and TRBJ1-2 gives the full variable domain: GAGVSQSPSNKVTEKGKDVELRCDPISGHTALYWYRQSLGQGLEFLIYFQGNSAPDKSGLPSDRFSAERTGGSVSTLTIQRTQQEDSAVYLCASSPDRENYGYTFGSGTRLTVV.